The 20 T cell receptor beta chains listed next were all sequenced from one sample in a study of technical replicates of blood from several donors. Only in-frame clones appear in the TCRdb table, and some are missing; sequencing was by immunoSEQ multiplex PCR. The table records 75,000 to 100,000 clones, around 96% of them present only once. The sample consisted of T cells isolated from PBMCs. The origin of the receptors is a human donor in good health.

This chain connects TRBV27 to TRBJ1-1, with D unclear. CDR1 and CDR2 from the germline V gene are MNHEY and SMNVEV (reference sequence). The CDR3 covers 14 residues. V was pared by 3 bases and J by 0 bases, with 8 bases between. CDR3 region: CASSFSSMNTEAFF. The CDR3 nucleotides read TGTGCCAGCAGTTTTAGTTCTATGAACACTGAAGCTTTCTTT.

CDR3 protein: CASSYSRGPTVGGYTF. CDR3 bases: TGTGCCAGCAGTTACTCGCGGGGACCAACAGTGGGGGGCTACACCTTC. The chain recombines TRBV6-5 with TRBJ1-2, with D perhaps TRBD1 (5 bases). CDR3 size: 16 residues. Germline V lookup: CDR1 MNHEY, CDR2 SVGAGI. Between the trimmed V and J ends, which lost 0 bases and 8 bases, there was a span of 19 bases.

The CDR3 is CASSPPSKYHQPQHF. The CDR3 DNA follows: TGTGCCAGCTCACCACCGAGCAAGTATCACCAGCCCCAGCATTTT. The rearrangement joins TRBV18 to TRBJ1-5, with D unresolved. V lost 0 bases and J lost 7, with 13 bases in between. Germline V gene lookup returns CDR1 KGHSH and CDR2 LQKENI. The CDR3 length is 15 residues.

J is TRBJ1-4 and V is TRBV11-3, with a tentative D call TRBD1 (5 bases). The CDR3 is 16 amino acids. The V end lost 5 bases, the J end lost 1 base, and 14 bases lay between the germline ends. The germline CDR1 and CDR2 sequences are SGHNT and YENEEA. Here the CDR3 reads CASSTRGGGTNEKLFF. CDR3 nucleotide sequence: TGTGCCAGCAGCACCCGCGGGGGAGGAACTAATGAAAAACTGTTTTTT.

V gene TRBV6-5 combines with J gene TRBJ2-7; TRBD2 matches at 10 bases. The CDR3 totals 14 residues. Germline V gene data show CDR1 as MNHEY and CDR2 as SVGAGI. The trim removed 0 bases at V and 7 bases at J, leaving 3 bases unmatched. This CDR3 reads CASSYSQREGEQYF. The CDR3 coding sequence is TGTGCCAGCAGTTACTCACAGCGGGAGGGTGAGCAGTACTTC.

CDR3 loop: CASSYSPRVDYGYTF. CDR3 DNA sequence: TGTGCCAGCAGTTACTCGCCCAGGGTAGACTATGGCTACACCTTC. The V call is TRBV6-5, the J call TRBJ1-2; perhaps TRBD1 as D (5 bases). The length of the CDR3 is 15 residues. CDR1 is MNHEY, CDR2 SVGAGI, per germline. V was cut by 0 bases and J by 3 bases, with 11 bases left in between.

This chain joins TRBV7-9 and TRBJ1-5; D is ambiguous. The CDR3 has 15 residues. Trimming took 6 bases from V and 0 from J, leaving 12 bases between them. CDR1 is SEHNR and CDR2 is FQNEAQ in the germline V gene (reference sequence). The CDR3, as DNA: TGTGCCAGCAGATCCGACGGGGATAGCAATCAGCCCCAGCATTTT. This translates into CASRSDGDSNQPQHF.

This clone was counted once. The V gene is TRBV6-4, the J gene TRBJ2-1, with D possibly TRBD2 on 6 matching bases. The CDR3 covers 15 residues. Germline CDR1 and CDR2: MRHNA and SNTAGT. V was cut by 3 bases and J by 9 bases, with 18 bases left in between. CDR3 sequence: CASSEGSGGVCEQFF. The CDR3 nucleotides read TGTGCCAGCAGTGAAGGTAGCGGAGGGGTATGTGAGCAGTTCTTC.

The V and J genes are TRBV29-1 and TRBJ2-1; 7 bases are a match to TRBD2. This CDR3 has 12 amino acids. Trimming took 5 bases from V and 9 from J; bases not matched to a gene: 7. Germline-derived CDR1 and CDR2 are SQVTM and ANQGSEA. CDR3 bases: TGCAGCGTTCTGAGGGAGGGCCGTGAGCAGTTCTTC. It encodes CSVLREGREQFF.

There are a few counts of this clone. The CDR3 spells CSVDLMGQGSEAFF. CDR3 nucleotides: TGCAGCGTTGATTTAATGGGACAGGGAAGTGAAGCTTTCTTT. The rearrangement uses TRBV29-1 and TRBJ1-1; 9 bases map to TRBD1. The CDR3 has 14 residues. Germline CDR1 is SQVTM and CDR2 is ANQGSEA. V lost 3 bases, J lost 7 bases, and 9 bases stayed unmatched.

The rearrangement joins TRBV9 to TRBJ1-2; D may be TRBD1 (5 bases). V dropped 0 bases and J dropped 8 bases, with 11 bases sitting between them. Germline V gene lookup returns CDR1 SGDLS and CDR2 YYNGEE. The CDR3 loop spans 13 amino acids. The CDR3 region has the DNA TGTGCCAGCAGCGTAGCCTCGAAGGGGGGCTACACCTTC. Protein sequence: CASSVASKGGYTF.

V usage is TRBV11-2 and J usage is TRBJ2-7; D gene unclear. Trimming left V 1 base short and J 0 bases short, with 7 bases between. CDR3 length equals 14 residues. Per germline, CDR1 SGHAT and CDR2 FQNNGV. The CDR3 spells CASSLGGYSYEQYF. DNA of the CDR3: TGTGCCAGCAGCTTAGGAGGCTACTCCTACGAGCAGTACTTC.

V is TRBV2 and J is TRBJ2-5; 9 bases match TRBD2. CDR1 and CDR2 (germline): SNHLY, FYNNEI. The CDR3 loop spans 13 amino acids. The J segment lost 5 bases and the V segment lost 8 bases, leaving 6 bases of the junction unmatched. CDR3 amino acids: CASEREVGETQYF. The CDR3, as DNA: TGTGCCAGCGAGCGGGAGGTGGGGGAGACCCAGTACTTC. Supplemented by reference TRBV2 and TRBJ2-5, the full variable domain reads EPEVTQTPSHQVTQMGQEVILRCVPISNHLYFYWYRQILGQKVEFLVSFYNNEISEKSEIFDDQFSVERPDGSNFTLKIRSTKLEDSAMYFCASEREVGETQYFGPGTRLLVL.

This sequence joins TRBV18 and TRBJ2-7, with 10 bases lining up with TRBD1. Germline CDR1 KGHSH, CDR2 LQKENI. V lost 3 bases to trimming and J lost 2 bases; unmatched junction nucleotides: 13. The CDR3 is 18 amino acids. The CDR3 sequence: CASSPERDRGSFPYEQYF. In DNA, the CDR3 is TGTGCCAGCTCACCGGAAAGGGACAGGGGTTCTTTCCCCTACGAGCAGTACTTC.

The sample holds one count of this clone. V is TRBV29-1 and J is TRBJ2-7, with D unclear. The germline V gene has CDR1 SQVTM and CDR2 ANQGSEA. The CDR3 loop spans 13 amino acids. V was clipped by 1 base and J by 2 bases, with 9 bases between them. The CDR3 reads CSVEGESTYEQYF. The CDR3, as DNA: TGCAGCGTTGAAGGAGAAAGTACCTACGAGCAGTACTTC.

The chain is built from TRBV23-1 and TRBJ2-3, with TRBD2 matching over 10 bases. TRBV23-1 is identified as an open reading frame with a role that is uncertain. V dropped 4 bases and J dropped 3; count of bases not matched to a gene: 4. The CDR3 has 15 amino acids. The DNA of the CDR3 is TGCGCCAGCAGTCCACGGACTAGCGGAACAGATACGCAGTATTTT. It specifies CASSPRTSGTDTQYF.

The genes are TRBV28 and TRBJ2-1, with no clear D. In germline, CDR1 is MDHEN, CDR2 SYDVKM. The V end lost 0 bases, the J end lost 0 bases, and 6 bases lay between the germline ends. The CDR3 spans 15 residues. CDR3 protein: CASSLWRHSYNEQFF. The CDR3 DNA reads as TGTGCCAGCAGTTTATGGCGCCACTCCTACAATGAGCAGTTCTTC.

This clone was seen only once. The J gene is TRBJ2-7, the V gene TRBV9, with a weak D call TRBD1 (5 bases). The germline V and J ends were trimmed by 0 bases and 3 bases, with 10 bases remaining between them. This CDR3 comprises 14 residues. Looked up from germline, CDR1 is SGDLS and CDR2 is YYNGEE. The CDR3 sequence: CASSVGVGVYEQYF. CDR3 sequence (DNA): TGTGCCAGCAGCGTAGGGGTAGGGGTCTACGAGCAGTACTTC.

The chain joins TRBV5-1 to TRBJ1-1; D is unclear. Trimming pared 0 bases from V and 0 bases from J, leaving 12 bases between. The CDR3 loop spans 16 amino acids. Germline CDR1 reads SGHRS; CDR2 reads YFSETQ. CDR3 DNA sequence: TGCGCCAGCAGCTTGGGGGTGGGAGACATGAACACTGAAGCTTTCTTT. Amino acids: CASSLGVGDMNTEAFF.

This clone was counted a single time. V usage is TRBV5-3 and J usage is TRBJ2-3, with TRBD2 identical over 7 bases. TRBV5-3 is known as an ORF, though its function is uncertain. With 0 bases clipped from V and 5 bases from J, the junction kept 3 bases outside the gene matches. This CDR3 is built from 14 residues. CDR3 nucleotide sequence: TGTGCCAGAAGCTTGGGGGGGGGTGTAGATACGCAGTATTTT. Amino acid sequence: CARSLGGGVDTQYF.